This T cell receptor (beta chain) emerged from a study of technical replicates of blood from a handful of donors. The assay was immunoSEQ multiplex PCR, and TCRdb's table has in-frame clones only and misses some. The repertoire includes under 80,000 clones, around nine tenths of them detected once, and more than 4% sits in the top ten. Trimming took off 4 bases at V and 1 base at J, with 8 bases between the two ends. There are 13 residues in the CDR3. CDR1 is SGHRS and CDR2 is YFSETQ in the germline V gene. The clonotype was recovered from a human donor in good health. Some clones in this sample may be carry-over from other donors' samples. The sequenced material came from PBMCs. The rearrangement uses TRBV5-1 and TRBJ1-1; D not certain. Written as DNA, the CDR3 is TGCGCCAGCAGCGTGTGGGCGAACACTGAAGCTTTCTTT. Translating it yields CASSVWANTEAFF.